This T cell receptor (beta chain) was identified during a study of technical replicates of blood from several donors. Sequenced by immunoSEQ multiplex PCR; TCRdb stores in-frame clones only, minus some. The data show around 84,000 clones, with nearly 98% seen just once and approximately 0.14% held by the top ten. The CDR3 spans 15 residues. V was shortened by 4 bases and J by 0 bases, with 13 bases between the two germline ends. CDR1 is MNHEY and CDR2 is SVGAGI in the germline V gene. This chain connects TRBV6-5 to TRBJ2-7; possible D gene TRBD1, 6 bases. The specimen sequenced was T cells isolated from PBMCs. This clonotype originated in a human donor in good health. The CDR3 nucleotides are TGTGCCAGCAGTTTAAACCTACAGGGCTCCTACGAGCAGTACTTC. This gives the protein CASSLNLQGSYEQYF.